This entry lists 13 T cell receptor beta chains sequenced from one sample in a study of blood T cells in healthy people across ages. A sample-barcoded 5' primer and a J-beta primer mix were used in a second PCR of roughly 7 to 11 cycles. TCRdb used MiXCR to reprocess the 5' RACE reads, holding one entry per CDR3 protein. The data show hundreds of thousands of distinct CDR3 sequences, with 44% seen just once and approximately 19% held by the top ten. Sequencing used blood. Receptors were obtained from a man between 60 and 75 years old in good health.

V gene TRBV15 combines with J gene TRBJ2-1, with 12 bases matching TRBD2. Trimming removed 0 bases from V and 9 bases from J; junction bases left unmatched: 3. The germline CDR1 and CDR2 sequences are LNHNV and YYDKDF (reference sequence). CDR3 length: 15 residues. This chain's CDR3 is CATSRDRLAGVEQFF. In DNA form, the CDR3 reads TGTGCCACCAGCAGAGATCGACTAGCGGGGGTTGAGCAGTTCTTC.

The table lists this clonotype with a few counts. The chain employs TRBV21-1 and TRBJ2-7; the table's TRBD1 call for D was not verified on the DNA. TRBV21-1 is annotated as a pseudogene. This CDR3 region has 15 residues. The CDR3 DNA reads as TGTGCCAGCAGCCCCCCTGAGGGGGGGGACTGCGAGCAGTACTTC. Translated, it gives CASSPPEGGDCEQYF.

V and J are TRBV24-1 and TRBJ1-1; D is uncertain. This CDR3 has 12 amino acids. Germline V gene data show CDR1 as KGHDR and CDR2 as SFDVKD. V lost 7 bases, J lost 1 base, and 6 bases lay in between. This chain's CDR3 is CATSLGNTEAFF. The DNA of the CDR3 is TGTGCCACCAGCTTGGGGAACACTGAAGCTTTCTTT.

The gene calls are TRBV12-3 or TRBV12-4 and TRBJ1-5, with D perhaps TRBD1 (6 bases). Trimming cost V 3 bases and J 5 bases, with 11 bases left between them. This CDR3 is built from 14 residues. CDR3 bases: TGTGCCAGCAGTTTCTGGGGGGCGGATCAGCCCCAGCATTTT. Amino acid sequence: CASSFWGADQPQHF.

At least ten counts were recorded for this clonotype. This chain links TRBV30 with TRBJ2-7, with 8 bases that match TRBD1. The CDR3 runs to 13 residues. V lost 0 bases, J lost 7 bases, and 5 bases stayed unmatched. Germline lookup yields CDR1 GTSNPN and CDR2 SVGIG (reference sequence). The CDR3 nucleotides read TGTGCCTGGAGTGTTGACAGGGGCGGGGAGCAGTACTTC. This codes for CAWSVDRGGEQYF.

This chain links TRBV4-3 with TRBJ2-3, with TRBD2 identical over 9 bases. The germline gives CDR1 LGHNA, CDR2 YSLEER. This CDR3 comprises 18 residues. The ends lost 0 bases at V and 5 bases at J; junction bases unmatched: 12. Written as DNA, the CDR3 is TGCGCCAGCAGCCAAGATCGTATGCGGGGGGGCCGAAAAGATACGCAGTATTTT. Its translation: CASSQDRMRGGRKDTQYF.

As to this clonotype: A much more abundant neighbour one base away suggests this may be a read error. The V gene is TRBV5-1, the J gene TRBJ2-5; 8 bases map to TRBD1. The CDR3 has 14 residues. Germline V gene sequence: CDR1 SGHRS, CDR2 YFSETQ. After removal of 2 bases from V and 11 bases from J, the junction contained 11 bases not matched to a gene. CDR3 DNA sequence: TGCGCCAGCAGCTTTGGACAGGGTGTCAATGAGCAGTACTTC. This codes for CASSFGQGVNEQYF.

This clonotype was observed a few times. The genes are TRBV12-3 or TRBV12-4 and TRBJ2-1; maybe TRBD2 (5 bases). Trimming removed 6 bases at V and 0 bases at J, with 9 bases between. The CDR3 covers 14 residues. The CDR3 is CASRGLVSYNEQFF. CDR3 DNA sequence: TGTGCCAGCAGAGGACTGGTCTCCTACAATGAGCAGTTCTTC.

This chain connects TRBV6-1 to TRBJ1-5; 7 positions match TRBD1. This CDR3 spans 16 amino acids. V dropped 5 bases and J dropped 3; count of bases not matched to a gene: 10. Looked up from germline, CDR1 is MNHNS and CDR2 is SASEGT. CDR3 DNA: TGTGCCAGCAGTTCCGGGACAGCTCATCTCAATCAGCCCCAGCATTTT. It encodes CASSSGTAHLNQPQHF.

This chain links TRBV5-6 with TRBJ1-1; 8 bases line up with TRBD1. Trimming took 3 bases from V and 1 from J; bases not matched to a gene: 2. The CDR3 covers 14 residues. Germline CDR1 reads SGHDT; CDR2 reads YYEEEE. In DNA, the CDR3 is TGTGCCAGCAGCTGGGACAGGAGGAACACTGAAGCTTTCTTT. This encodes CASSWDRRNTEAFF.

Concerning this clonotype: The junction shows a germline mismatch at one end, possibly a read error. The rearrangement links TRBV7-9 to TRBJ2-2, with D possibly TRBD1 on 5 matching bases. The CDR3 totals 16 residues. Germline V lookup: CDR1 SEHNR, CDR2 FQNEAQ (reference sequence). CDR3 nucleotide sequence: TGTGCCGGCAGCCGTCGTTCAGGGCGGAACACCGGGGAGCTGTTTTTT. Translating gives CAGSRRSGRNTGELFF.

This clonotype was observed a handful of times. The chain recombines TRBV12-3 or TRBV12-4 with TRBJ2-7, with no clear D. V lost 6 bases, J lost 6 bases, and 12 bases lay in between. CDR3 length: 12 residues. This CDR3 is CASSHSHAEQYF. The CDR3 bases are TGTGCCAGCAGCCACTCTCACGCCGAGCAGTACTTC.

This chain links TRBV10-3 with TRBJ2-7; 9 bases map to TRBD2. This CDR3 is built from 19 residues. Germline CDR1 ENHRY, CDR2 SYGVKD. V lost 3 bases and J lost 0; bases outside the gene matches: 15. The CDR3 loop reads CAISEPSSGGPQSSYEQYF. In DNA, the CDR3 is TGTGCCATCAGTGAACCAAGTAGCGGGGGCCCCCAGAGCTCCTACGAGCAGTACTTC.